This section outlines one TCR beta chain sequence together with its context. With V trimmed by 5 bases and J by 4 bases, 6 bases remained unmatched. There are 15 residues in the CDR3. Germline-derived CDR1 and CDR2 are SGHNT and YENEEA. Sequencing was performed with immunoSEQ multiplex PCR; in TCRdb, only in-frame clones are kept and a portion is missing. The profile shows over 15,000 clones, 80% to 90% of them singletons. The data stem from a study of blood T cell repertoires in COVID-19. The genes are TRBV11-3 and TRBJ2-5; 11 positions match TRBD1. This TCR was recovered from a man in his sixties or seventies in a cohort sampled during active COVID-19. Sequenced input: peripheral blood. Here the CDR3 DNA reads TGTGCCAGCAGCCCGACCGGGACAGGGGGAGAGACCCAGTACTTC. It specifies CASSPTGTGGETQYF.